This TCR beta chain emerged from a study of blood T cell repertoires in COVID-19. Whole-study context: The origin of the acute and convalescent COVID-19 samples was the United States, Italy and Spain. In each case, the material was cDNA or gDNA derived from T cells, B-cell-depleted T cells, or PBMCs.

This clone showed up just a few times. The authors' processing: Nucleated cell number was recorded as an estimate derived from reference gene primer amplification. Clones were read by immunoSEQ multiplex PCR, and TCRdb kept only the in-frame ones, dropping some. V and J calls plus clone size are reproduced from that table; the DNA served to infer D and trimming. Of roughly 100,000 clones in the sample, approximately 70% are singletons; the top ten hold approximately 6.2%. Specimen: peripheral blood. This clonotype was sampled from a man older than 75 with acute or convalescent COVID-19.

The DNA for the CDR3 is TGCAGTGCTACCCGGGGTCTTGGGCAGTTCTTC. Residues: CSATRGLGQFF. The V and J genes are TRBV20-1 and TRBJ2-1; a possible D gene is TRBD2 (5 bases). The CDR3 runs 11 residues. Germline CDR1 reads DFQATT; CDR2 reads SNEGSKA (reference sequence). The V gene lost 4 bases and the J gene lost 12 bases, with 13 bases spanning the gap.